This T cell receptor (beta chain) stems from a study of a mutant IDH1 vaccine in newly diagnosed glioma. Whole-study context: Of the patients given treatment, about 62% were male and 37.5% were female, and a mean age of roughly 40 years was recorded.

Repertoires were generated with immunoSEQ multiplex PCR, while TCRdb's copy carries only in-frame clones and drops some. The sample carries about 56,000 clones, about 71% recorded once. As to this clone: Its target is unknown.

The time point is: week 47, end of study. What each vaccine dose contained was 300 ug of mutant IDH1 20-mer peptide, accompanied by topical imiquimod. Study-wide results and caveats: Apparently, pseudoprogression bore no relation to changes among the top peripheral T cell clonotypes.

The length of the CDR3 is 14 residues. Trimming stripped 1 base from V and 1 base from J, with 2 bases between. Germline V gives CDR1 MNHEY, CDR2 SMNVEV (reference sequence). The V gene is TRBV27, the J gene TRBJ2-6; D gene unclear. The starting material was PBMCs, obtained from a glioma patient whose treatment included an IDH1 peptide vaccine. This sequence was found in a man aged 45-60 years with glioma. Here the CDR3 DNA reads TGTGCCAGCAGTTTATTATCTGGGGCCAACGTCCTGACTTTC. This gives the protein CASSLLSGANVLTF.